This TCR beta chain appears in the sequencing data of a study of T cell responses to AZD1222 COVID-19 vaccine. The method was immunoSEQ multiplex PCR; TCRdb's version includes in-frame clones alone and lacks a portion of them. Among around 150,000 clones, more than 75% were seen once, and the ten largest hold about 4%. General study findings and limits: Baseline seropositivity characterized only six AZD1222 recipients. Compared with day 0, the breadth and depth of the Spike-specific TCR repertoire rose significantly after two doses of AZD1222.

Concerning this clone itself: What it recognizes is unknown.

V shed 7 bases and J shed 12 bases, with 20 bases lying between them. CDR3 size: 13 residues. Germline-derived CDR1 and CDR2 are SGDLS and YYNGEE. The J gene is TRBJ2-1, the V gene TRBV9, with D possibly matching TRBD2 (5 bases). The source is an adult in good health. The sequences come from peripheral blood, collected on day 0 of AZD1222 vaccination. Here the CDR3 reads CASGHPGVHGQFF. As DNA, the CDR3 is TGTGCCAGCGGTCACCCCGGGGTTCATGGGCAGTTCTTC.